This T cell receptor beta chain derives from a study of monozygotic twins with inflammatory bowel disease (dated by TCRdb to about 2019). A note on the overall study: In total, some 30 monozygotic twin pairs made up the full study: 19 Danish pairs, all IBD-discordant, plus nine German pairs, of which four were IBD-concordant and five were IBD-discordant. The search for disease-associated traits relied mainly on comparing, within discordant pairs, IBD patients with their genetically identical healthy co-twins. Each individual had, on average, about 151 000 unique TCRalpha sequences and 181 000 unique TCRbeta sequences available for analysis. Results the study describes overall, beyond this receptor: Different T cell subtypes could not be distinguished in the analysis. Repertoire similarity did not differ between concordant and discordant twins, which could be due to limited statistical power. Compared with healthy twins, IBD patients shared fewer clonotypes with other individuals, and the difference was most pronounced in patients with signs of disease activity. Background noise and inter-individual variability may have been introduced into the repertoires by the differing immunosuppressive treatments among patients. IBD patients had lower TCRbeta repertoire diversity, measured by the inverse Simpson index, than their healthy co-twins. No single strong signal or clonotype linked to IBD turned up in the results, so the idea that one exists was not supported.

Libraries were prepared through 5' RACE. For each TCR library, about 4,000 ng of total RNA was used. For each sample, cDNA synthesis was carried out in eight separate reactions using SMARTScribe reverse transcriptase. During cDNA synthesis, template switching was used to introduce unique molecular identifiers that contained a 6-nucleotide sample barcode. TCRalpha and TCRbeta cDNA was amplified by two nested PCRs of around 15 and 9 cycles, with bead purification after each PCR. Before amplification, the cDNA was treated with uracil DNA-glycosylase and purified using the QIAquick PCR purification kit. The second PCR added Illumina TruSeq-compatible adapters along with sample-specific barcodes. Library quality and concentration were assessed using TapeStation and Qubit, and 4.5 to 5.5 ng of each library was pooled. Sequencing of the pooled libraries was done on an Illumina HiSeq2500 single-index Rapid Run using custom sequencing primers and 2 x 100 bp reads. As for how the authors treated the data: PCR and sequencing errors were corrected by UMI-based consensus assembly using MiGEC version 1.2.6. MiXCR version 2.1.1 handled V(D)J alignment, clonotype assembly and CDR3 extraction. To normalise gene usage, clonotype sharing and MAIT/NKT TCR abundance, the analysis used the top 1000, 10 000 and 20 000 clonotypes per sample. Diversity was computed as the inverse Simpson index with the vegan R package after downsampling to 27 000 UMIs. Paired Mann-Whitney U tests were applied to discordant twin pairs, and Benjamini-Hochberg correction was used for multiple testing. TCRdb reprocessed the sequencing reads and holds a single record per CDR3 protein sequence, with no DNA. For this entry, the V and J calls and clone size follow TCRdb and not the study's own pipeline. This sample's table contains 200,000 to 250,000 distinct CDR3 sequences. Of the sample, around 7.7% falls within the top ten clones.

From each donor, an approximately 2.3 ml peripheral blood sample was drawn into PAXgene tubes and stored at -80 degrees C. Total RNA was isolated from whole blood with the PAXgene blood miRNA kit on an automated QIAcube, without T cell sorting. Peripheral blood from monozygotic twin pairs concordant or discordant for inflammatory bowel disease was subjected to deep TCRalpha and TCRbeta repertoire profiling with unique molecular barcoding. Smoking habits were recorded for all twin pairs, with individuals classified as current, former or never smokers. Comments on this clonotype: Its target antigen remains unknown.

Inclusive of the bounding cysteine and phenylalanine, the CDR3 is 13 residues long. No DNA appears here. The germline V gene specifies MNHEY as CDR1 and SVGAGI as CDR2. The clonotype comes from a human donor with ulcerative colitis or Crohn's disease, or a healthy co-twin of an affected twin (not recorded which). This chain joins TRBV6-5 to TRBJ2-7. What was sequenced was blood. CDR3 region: CASSYGETYEQYF.